What follows describes a single T cell receptor (beta chain). Antigen: not known. This table comes from immunoSEQ multiplex PCR, and its TCRdb copy is limited to in-frame clones, with some not included. Of 79,000 or so clones listed, about 82% were seen once; the top ten hold 0.5% to 0.7%. Germline V gene lookup returns CDR1 MNHEY and CDR2 SVGAGI. CDR3 length: 16 residues. Trimming took off 2 bases at V and 7 bases at J, with 18 bases between the two ends. The record originates from a study of OX40 agonist ivuxolimab in advanced cancers. Overall study results and limits: More expanded clones were seen, on average, in CD8+ T cells than in CD4+.

This TCR was recovered from an adult with an advanced solid tumor such as melanoma, head and neck, liver or kidney cancer. The starting material was CD4+ or CD8+ T cells sorted from blood, obtained in a trial of the OX40 agonist ivuxolimab. The V gene is TRBV6-5, the J gene TRBJ2-1; the D call may be TRBD1 or TRBD2 (6 bases each). Here the CDR3 DNA reads TGTGCCAGCAGTTACGCGTGGGGTTGGGGGGCAAATGAGCAGTTCTTC. It is translated as CASSYAWGWGANEQFF.